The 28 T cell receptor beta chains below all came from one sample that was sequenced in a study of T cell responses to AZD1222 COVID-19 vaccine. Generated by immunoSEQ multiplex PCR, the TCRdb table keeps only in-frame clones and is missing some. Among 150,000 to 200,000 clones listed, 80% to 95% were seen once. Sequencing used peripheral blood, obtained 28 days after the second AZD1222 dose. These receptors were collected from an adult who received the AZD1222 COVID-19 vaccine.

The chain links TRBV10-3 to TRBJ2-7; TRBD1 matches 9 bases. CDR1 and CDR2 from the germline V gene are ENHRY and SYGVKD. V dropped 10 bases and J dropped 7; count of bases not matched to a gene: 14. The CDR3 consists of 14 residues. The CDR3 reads CATAVGQGFEEQYF. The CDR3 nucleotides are TGTGCCACGGCTGTGGGACAGGGATTTGAAGAGCAGTACTTC.

The CDR3 sequence: CASSPDRAYNEQFF. In nucleotides, the CDR3 is TGTGCCAGCTCACCGGACAGGGCTTACAATGAGCAGTTCTTC. This chain links TRBV18 with TRBJ2-1; 8 positions match TRBD1. J was trimmed by 4 bases and V by 3 bases; bases with no gene match: 2. From germline, CDR1 is KGHSH and CDR2 LQKENI. CDR3 length equals 14 residues. The full variable domain, in which reference TRBV18 and TRBJ2-1 provide the parts outside the CDR3, is NAGVMQNPRHLVRRRGQEARLRCSPMKGHSHVYWYRQLPEEGLKFMVYLQKENIIDESGMPKERFSAEFPKEGPSILRIQQVVRGDSAAYFCASSPDRAYNEQFFGPGTRLTVL.

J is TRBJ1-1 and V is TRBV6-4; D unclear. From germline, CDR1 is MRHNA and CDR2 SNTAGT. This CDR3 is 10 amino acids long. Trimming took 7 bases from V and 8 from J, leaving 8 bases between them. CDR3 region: CASNVKEAFF. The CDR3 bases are TGTGCCAGCAACGTAAAGGAAGCTTTCTTT.

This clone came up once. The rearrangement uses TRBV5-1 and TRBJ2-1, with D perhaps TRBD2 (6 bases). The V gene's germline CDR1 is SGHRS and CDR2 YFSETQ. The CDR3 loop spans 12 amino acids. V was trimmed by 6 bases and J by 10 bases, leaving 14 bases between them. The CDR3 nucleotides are TGCGCCAGCAATGAGTCGGGGGACGAGCAGTTCTTC. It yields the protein CASNESGDEQFF.

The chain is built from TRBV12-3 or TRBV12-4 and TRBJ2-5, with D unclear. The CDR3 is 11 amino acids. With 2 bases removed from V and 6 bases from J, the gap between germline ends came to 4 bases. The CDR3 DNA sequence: TGTGCCAGCAGTTTAACAAAGACCCAGTACTTC. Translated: CASSLTKTQYF.

CDR3 sequence (DNA): TGTGCCAGCAGCCAACGTGGGGGGGGCCAAGAGACCCAGTACTTC. Translation gives CASSQRGGGQETQYF. This chain links TRBV3-1 (or the pseudogene TRBV3-2) with TRBJ2-5, with 7 bases matching TRBD2. Trimming removed 2 bases from V and 1 base from J; junction bases left unmatched: 4. This CDR3 spans 15 amino acids. Germline loops: CDR1 LGHDT, CDR2 YNNKEL (reference sequence).

CDR3 bases: TGTGCCAGCAGTACTCAGGGATACTATGGCTACACCTTC. It codes for CASSTQGYYGYTF. V and J are TRBV6-5 and TRBJ1-2; tentative D call: TRBD1 (5 bases). The germline gives CDR1 MNHEY, CDR2 SVGAGI. This CDR3 comprises 13 residues. Trimming removed 5 bases from V and 3 bases from J, with 10 bases in between.

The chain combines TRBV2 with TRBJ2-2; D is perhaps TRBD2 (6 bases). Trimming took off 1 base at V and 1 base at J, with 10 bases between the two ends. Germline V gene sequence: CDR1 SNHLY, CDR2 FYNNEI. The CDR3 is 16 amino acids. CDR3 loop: CASSEEPAGNTGELFF. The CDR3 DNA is TGTGCCAGCAGTGAAGAACCAGCGGGGAACACCGGGGAGCTGTTTTTT.

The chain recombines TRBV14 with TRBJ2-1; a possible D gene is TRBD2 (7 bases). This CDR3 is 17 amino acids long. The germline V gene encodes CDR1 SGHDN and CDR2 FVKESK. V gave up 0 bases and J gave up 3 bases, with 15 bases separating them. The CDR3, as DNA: TGTGCCAGCAGCCAAGATGAGGGGGACTACCGCTACAATGAGCAGTTCTTC. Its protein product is CASSQDEGDYRYNEQFF.

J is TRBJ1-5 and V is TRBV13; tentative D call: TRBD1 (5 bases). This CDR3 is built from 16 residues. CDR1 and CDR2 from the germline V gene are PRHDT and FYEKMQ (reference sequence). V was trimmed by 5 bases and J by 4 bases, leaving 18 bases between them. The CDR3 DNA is TGTGCCAGCAGCCTCAGTGGGGGATCCAATAATCAGCCCCAGCATTTT. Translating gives CASSLSGGSNNQPQHF.

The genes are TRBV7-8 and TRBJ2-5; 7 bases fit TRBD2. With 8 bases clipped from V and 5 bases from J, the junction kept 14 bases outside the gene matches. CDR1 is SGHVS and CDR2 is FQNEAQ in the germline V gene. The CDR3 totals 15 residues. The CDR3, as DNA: TGTGCCAGCCGCCCCCGGACTAGTACTTTGGAGACCCAGTACTTC. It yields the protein CASRPRTSTLETQYF.

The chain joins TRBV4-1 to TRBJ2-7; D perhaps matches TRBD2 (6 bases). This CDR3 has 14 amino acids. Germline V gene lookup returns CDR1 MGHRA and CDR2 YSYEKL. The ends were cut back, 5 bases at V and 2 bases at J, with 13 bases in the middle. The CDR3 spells CASSFGGGPYEQYF. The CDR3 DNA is TGCGCCAGCAGCTTTGGGGGAGGTCCCTACGAGCAGTACTTC.

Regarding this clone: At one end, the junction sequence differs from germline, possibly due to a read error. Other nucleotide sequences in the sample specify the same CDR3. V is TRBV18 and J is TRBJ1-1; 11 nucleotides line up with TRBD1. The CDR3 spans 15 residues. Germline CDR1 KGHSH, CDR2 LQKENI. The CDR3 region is CASSRPGQGVTEAFF. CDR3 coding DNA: TGCGCCAGCTCACGCCCGGGACAGGGGGTCACTGAAGCTTTCTTT.

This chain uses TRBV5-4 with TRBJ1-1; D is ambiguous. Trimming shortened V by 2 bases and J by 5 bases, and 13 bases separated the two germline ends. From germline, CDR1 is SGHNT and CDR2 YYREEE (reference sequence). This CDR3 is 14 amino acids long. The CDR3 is CASSLGGWGTEAFF. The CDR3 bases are TGTGCCAGCAGCTTAGGAGGATGGGGAACTGAAGCTTTCTTT.

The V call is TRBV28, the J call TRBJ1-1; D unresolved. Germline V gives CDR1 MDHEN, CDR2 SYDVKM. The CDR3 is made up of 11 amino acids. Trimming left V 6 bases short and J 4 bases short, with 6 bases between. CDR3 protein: CASRLSTEAFF. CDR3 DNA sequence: TGTGCCAGCAGACTGAGCACTGAAGCTTTCTTT.

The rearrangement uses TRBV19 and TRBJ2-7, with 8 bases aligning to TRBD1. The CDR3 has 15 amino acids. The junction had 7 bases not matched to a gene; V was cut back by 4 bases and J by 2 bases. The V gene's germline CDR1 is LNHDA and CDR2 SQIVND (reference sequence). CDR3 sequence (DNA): TGTGCCAGTAGTACAGGGGGCCGGCCCACCTACGAGCAGTACTTC. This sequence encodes CASSTGGRPTYEQYF.

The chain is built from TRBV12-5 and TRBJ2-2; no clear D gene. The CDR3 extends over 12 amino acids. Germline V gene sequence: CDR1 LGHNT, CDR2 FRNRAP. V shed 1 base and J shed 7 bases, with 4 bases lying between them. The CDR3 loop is CASGLGFGELFF. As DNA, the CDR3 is TGTGCTAGTGGTTTGGGCTTCGGGGAGCTGTTTTTT.

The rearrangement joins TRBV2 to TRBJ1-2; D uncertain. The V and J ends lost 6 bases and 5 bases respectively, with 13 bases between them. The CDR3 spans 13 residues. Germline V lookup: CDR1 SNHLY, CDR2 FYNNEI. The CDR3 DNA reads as TGTGCCAGCAGGACGACGGGGATATATGGCTACACCTTC. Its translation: CASRTTGIYGYTF.

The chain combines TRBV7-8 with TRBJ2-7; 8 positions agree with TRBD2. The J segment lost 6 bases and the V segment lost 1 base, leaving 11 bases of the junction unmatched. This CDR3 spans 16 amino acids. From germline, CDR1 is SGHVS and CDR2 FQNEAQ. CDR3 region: CASSLELVGGAGEQYF. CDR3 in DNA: TGTGCCAGCAGCTTAGAGTTGGTCGGGGGGGCCGGCGAGCAGTACTTC.

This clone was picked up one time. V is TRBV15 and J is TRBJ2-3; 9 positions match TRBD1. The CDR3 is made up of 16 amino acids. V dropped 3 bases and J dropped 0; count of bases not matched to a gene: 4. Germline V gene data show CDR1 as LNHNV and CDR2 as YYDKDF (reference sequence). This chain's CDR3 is CATSRDRGLSTDTQYF. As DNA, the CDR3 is TGTGCCACCAGCAGGGACAGGGGACTTAGCACAGATACGCAGTATTTT.

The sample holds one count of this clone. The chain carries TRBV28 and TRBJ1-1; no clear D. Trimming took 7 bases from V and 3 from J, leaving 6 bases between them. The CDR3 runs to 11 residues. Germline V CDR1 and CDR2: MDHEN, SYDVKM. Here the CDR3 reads CASKIHTEAFF. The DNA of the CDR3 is TGTGCCAGCAAGATCCACACTGAAGCTTTCTTT.

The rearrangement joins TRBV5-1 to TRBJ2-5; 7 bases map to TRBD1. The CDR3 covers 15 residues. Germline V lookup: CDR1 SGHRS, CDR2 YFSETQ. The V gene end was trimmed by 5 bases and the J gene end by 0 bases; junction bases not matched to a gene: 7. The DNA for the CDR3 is TGCGCCAGCAGGCTTCGAGGGACAGACCAAGAGACCCAGTACTTC. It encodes CASRLRGTDQETQYF. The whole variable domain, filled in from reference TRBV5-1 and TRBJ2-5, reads KAGVTQTPRYLIKTRGQQVTLSCSPISGHRSVSWYQQTPGQGLQFLFEYFSETQRNKGNFPGRFSGRQFSNSRSEMNVSTLELGDSALYLCASRLRGTDQETQYFGPGTRLLVL.

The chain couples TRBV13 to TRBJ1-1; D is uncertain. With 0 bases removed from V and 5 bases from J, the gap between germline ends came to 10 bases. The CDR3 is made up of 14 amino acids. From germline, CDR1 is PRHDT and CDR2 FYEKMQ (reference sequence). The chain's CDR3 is CASSLGIPGTEAFF. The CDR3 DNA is TGTGCCAGCAGCTTAGGGATACCGGGGACTGAAGCTTTCTTT.

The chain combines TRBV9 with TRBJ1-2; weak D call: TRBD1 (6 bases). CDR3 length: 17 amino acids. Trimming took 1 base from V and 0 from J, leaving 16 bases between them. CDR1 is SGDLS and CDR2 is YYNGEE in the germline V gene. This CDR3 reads CASSVYGQPMTNYGYTF. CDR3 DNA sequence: TGTGCCAGCAGCGTATATGGACAGCCTATGACTAACTATGGCTACACCTTC.

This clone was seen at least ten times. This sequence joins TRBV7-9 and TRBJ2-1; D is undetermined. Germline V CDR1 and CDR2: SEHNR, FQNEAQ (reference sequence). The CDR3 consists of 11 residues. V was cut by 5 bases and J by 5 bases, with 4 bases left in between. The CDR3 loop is CASSDHNEQFF. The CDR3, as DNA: TGTGCCAGCAGCGACCACAATGAGCAGTTCTTC.

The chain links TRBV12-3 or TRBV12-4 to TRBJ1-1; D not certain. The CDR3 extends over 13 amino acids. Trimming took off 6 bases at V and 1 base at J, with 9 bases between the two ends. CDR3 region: CASRPGSNTEAFF. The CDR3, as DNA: TGTGCCAGCAGACCGGGATCGAACACTGAAGCTTTCTTT.

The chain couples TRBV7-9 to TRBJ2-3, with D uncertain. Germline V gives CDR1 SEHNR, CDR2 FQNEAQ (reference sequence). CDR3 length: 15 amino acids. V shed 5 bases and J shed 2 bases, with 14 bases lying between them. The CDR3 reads CASSIRATYTDTQYF. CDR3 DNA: TGTGCCAGCAGCATCCGTGCTACTTACACAGATACGCAGTATTTT.

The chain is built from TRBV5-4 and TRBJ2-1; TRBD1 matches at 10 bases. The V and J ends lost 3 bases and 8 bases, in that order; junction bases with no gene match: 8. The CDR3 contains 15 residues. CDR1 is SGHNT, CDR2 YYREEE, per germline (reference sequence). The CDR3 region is CASSSTGGLRDEQFF. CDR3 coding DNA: TGTGCCAGCAGCTCGACAGGGGGCTTAAGGGATGAGCAGTTCTTC.